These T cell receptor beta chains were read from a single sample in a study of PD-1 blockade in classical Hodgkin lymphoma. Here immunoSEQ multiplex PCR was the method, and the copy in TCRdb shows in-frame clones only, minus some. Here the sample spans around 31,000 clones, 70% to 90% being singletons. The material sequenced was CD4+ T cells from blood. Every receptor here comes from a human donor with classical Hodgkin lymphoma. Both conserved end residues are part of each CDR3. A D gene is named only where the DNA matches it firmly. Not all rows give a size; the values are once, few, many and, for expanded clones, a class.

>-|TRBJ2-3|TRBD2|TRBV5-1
CASSLWGLAGARSTDTQYF
TGCGCCAGCAGCTTGTGGGGACTAGCGGGAGCAAGAAGCACAGATACGCAGTATTTT
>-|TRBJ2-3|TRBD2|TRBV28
CASSLWGRARSDTQYF
TGTGCCAGCAGTTTATGGGGGAGGGCCAGGTCAGATACGCAGTATTTT
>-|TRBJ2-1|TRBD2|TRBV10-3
CAISGLAGVSYEQFF
TGTGCCATCAGTGGGTTAGCGGGAGTATCCTATGAGCAGTTCTTC
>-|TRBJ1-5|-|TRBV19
CASGVLGYNQPQHF
TGTGCCAGTGGCGTATTGGGCTACAATCAGCCCCAGCATTTT
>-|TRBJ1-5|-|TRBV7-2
CASSFADNQPQHF
TGTGCCAGCAGCTTCGCAGACAATCAGCCCCAGCATTTT
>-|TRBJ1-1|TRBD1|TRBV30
CAFRAGGYTEAFF
TGTGCCTTTCGGGCAGGGGGATACACTGAAGCTTTCTTT
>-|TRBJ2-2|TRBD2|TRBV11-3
CASSPRAGANTGELFF
TGTGCCAGCAGCCCTAGAGCGGGAGCGAACACCGGGGAGCTGTTTTTT
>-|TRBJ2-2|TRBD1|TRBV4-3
CASSQDRGGDTGELFF
TGCGCCAGCAGCCAGGACAGGGGAGGCGACACCGGGGAGCTGTTTTTT
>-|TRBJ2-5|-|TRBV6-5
CASSSTGAGETQYF
TGTGCCAGCAGTTCTACAGGGGCGGGGGAGACCCAGTACTTC
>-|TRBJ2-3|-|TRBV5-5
CASSLGAPTDTQYF
TGTGCCAGCAGCTTGGGGGCCCCCACAGATACGCAGTATTTT
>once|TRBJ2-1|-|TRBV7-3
CASSADNLLYNEQFF
TGTGCCAGCAGCGCCGACAATTTACTCTACAATGAGCAGTTCTTC
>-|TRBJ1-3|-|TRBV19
CASSTGGNTIYF
TGTGCCAGTAGTACCGGAGGAAACACCATATATTTT